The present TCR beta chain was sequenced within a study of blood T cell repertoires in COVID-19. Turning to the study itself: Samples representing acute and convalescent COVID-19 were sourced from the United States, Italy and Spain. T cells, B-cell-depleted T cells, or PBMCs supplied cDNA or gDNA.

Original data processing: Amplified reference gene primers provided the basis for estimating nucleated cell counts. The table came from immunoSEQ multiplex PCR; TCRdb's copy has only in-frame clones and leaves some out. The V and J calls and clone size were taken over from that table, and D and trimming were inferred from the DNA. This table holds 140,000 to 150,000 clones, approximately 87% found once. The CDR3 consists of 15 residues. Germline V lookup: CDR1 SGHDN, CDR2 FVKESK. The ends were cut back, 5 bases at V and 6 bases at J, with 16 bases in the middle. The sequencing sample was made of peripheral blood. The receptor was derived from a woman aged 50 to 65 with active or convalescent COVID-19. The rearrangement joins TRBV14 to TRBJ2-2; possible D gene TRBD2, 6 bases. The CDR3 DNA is TGTGCCAGCAGCTACCGGGCCCCGGGAGCCGGGGAGCTGTTTTTT. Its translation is CASSYRAPGAGELFF. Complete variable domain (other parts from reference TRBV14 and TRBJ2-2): EAGVTQFPSHSVIEKGQTVTLRCDPISGHDNLYWYRRVMGKEIKFLLHFVKESKQDESGMPNNRFLAERTGGTYSTLKVQPAELEDSGVYFCASSYRAPGAGELFFGEGSRLTVL.